This is a list of T cell receptor beta chains from one sample in a study of cytomegalovirus exposure and HLA in healthy donors. TCRdb keeps only in-frame clones here, not all; method: immunoSEQ multiplex PCR. The repertoire holds some 150,000 clones, over 70% seen once, with under 6% in the top ten. The specimen was PBMCs. These receptors were taken from a young man in good health and CMV-seronegative. Each CDR3 is given with its conserved first and last residue. Fields, in order: CDR3 protein, CDR3 DNA, clone size, D gene, V gene, J gene. The D gene is left open where the match is weak. Clone sizes are given selectively: once, few, many, or a class where the clone is expanded.

CSVVQAGSGANVLTF	TGCAGCGTTGTGCAAGCCGGCTCTGGGGCCAACGTCCTGACTTTC	.	.	TRBV29-1	TRBJ2-6
CASSLQRERGTGELFF	TGTGCCAGCAGTTTACAGCGGGAGCGGGGCACCGGGGAGCTGTTTTTT	once	TRBD2	TRBV27	TRBJ2-2
CACWTGGCGYTF	TGTGCCTGTTGGACAGGGGGCTGTGGCTACACCTTC	.	TRBD1	TRBV19	TRBJ1-2
CASSPTLFRDRNTEAFF	TGCGCCAGCAGCCCTACATTATTCCGGGACAGGAACACTGAAGCTTTCTTT	.	TRBD1	TRBV4-1	TRBJ1-1
CASSSGRVSPYEQYF	TGTGCCAGCAGTTCCGGCAGGGTTTCGCCCTACGAGCAGTACTTC	.	.	TRBV6-5	TRBJ2-7
CASSASGSSYNSPLHF	TGTGCCAGCAGTGCCAGTGGGAGCTCCTATAATTCACCCCTCCACTTT	.	.	TRBV25-1	TRBJ1-6
CASLGRAYGYTF	TGTGCCAGCCTCGGCAGGGCCTATGGCTACACCTTC	.	.	TRBV6-1	TRBJ1-2
CASSHTLQGTNEKLFF	TGTGCCAGCAGCCACACCTTACAGGGAACTAATGAAAAACTGTTTTTT	.	.	TRBV13	TRBJ1-4
CATRLGTGAYEQYF	TGTGCCACCCGGTTAGGGACAGGGGCATACGAGCAGTACTTC	.	TRBD1	TRBV27	TRBJ2-7
CASSPSGLAGNTGELFF	TGTGCCAGCAGCCCTTCCGGACTAGCGGGAAACACCGGGGAGCTGTTTTTT	.	TRBD2	TRBV4-2	TRBJ2-2
CASSIDTASGYTF	TGTGCCAGTAGTATAGACACTGCCTCTGGCTACACCTTC	.	.	TRBV19	TRBJ1-2
CASSLAWGDDYGYTF	TGCGCCAGCAGCTTGGCCTGGGGAGACGACTATGGCTACACCTTC	.	.	TRBV5-1	TRBJ1-2
CASSLGQVGREAFF	TGTGCCAGCAGTTTGGGACAGGTCGGTCGTGAAGCTTTCTTT	.	TRBD1	TRBV28	TRBJ1-1
CASSSLTGVRDEQFF	TGTGCCAGCAGTTCCCTGACGGGGGTTCGGGATGAGCAGTTCTTC	few	.	TRBV28	TRBJ2-1
CASVHGTGENSPLHF	TGTGCCAGCGTCCACGGGACAGGCGAAAATTCACCCCTCCACTTT	.	TRBD1	TRBV28	TRBJ1-6
CAWTNRGFAYEQYF	TGTGCCTGGACGAACAGGGGATTCGCCTACGAGCAGTACTTC	once	TRBD1	TRBV30	TRBJ2-7
CASSSAGGTYEQYF	TGTGCCAGCAGCTCCGCAGGGGGCACCTACGAGCAGTACTTC	.	TRBD1	TRBV7-9	TRBJ2-7
CASSLDGGAVDTQYF	TGTGCCAGCAGCTTAGACGGGGGGGCGGTAGATACGCAGTATTTT	.	TRBD2	TRBV7-2	TRBJ2-3
CASSWQGTQNTGELFF	TGCGCCAGCAGTTGGCAGGGGACCCAGAACACCGGGGAGCTGTTTTTT	.	.	TRBV5-1	TRBJ2-2
CASSQGVTKAEYTF	TGCGCCAGCAGCCAAGGTGTAACTAAGGCGGAATACACCTTC	once	.	TRBV4-3	TRBJ1-2
CASKEGQGAEAFF	TGTGCCAGCAAAGAAGGACAGGGGGCTGAAGCTTTCTTT	.	TRBD1	TRBV6-1	TRBJ1-1
CAISESVAGAGELFF	TGTGCCATCAGTGAGTCTGTAGCGGGAGCCGGGGAGCTGTTTTTT	few	TRBD2	TRBV10-3	TRBJ2-2
CASSFGHLNQPQHF	TGTGCCAGCAGTTTCGGACACCTGAATCAGCCCCAGCATTTT	.	.	TRBV27	TRBJ1-5
CASSLVSVEENTGELFF	TGTGCCAGCAGCCTAGTCTCGGTGGAGGAAAACACCGGGGAGCTGTTTTTT	few	.	TRBV11-3	TRBJ2-2
CASISGERQPQHF	TGTGCCAGTATATCAGGGGAGAGACAGCCCCAGCATTTT	.	.	TRBV19	TRBJ1-5
CASSLGVARGRVGAFF	TGTGCCAGCAGCTTAGGTGTTGCCAGGGGGCGAGTTGGAGCTTTCTTT	few	TRBD1	TRBV7-8	TRBJ1-1
CASSKGVSSGSNQPQHF	TGTGCCAGCAGCAAAGGGGTATCCTCGGGAAGCAATCAGCCCCAGCATTTT	once	.	TRBV21-1	TRBJ1-5
CASSLKMGGPTEAFF	TGTGCCAGCAGCTTAAAAATGGGGGGTCCAACTGAAGCTTTCTTT	once	.	TRBV7-6	TRBJ1-1
CASSFRQQGPIRAFF	TGTGCCAGCAGTTTCAGACAACAGGGGCCTATACGGGCTTTCTTT	.	TRBD1	TRBV6-5	TRBJ1-1
CASSAGGGGDSYEQYF	TGTGCCAGCAGCGCCGGGGGCGGGGGGGACTCCTACGAGCAGTACTTC	.	TRBD2	TRBV7-6	TRBJ2-7
CASNLPGQGADEQYF	TGTGCCAGCAACCTCCCGGGACAGGGGGCCGACGAGCAGTACTTC	.	TRBD1	TRBV28	TRBJ2-7
CASSTRTSDTGELFF	TGTGCCAGCAGCACCCGGACTAGCGACACCGGGGAGCTGTTTTTT	.	TRBD2	TRBV5-4	TRBJ2-2
CASSPGQGWDSGYF	TGTGCCAGCAGTCCCGGACAGGGGTGGGATTCCGGGTACTTC	.	TRBD1	TRBV28	TRBJ2-7
CTSSWEGDTEAFF	TGTACCAGCAGCTGGGAGGGGGACACTGAAGCTTTCTTT	.	.	TRBV7-9	TRBJ1-1
CASFQGGGANVLTF	TGCGCCAGCTTCCAGGGTGGGGGGGCCAACGTCCTGACTTTC	.	.	TRBV5-1	TRBJ2-6
CASSSEKTGAIDNYGYTF	TGTGCCAGCAGTTCGGAAAAGACAGGGGCCATCGATAACTATGGCTACACCTTC	.	TRBD1	TRBV27	TRBJ1-2
CASSLIGAYGYTF	TGTGCCAGCAGCTTGATTGGGGCTTATGGCTACACCTTC	.	.	TRBV5-4	TRBJ1-2
CASSLAVGQVEKLFF	TGTGCCAGCAGCTTAGCTGTGGGGCAGGTTGAAAAACTGTTTTTT	.	.	TRBV7-8	TRBJ1-4
CASSLRQKRTNEKLFF	TGTGCCAGCAGCTTACGACAGAAACGAACTAATGAAAAACTGTTTTTT	.	.	TRBV7-2	TRBJ1-4
CASSEGSYEQYF	TGTGCCAGCAGTGAGGGGAGCTACGAGCAGTACTTC	.	.	TRBV2	TRBJ2-7
CASSLTGAYGYTF	TGTGCCAGCAGCTTAACAGGAGCCTATGGCTACACCTTC	.	.	TRBV7-9	TRBJ1-2
CASGQGNPLRHF	TGTGCCAGCGGACAGGGGAATCCCTTAAGGCACTTT	few	TRBD1	TRBV6-6	TRBJ1-6
CASRGAQLNTEAFF	TGTGCCAGCCGGGGGGCACAGCTGAACACTGAAGCTTTCTTT	.	.	TRBV2	TRBJ1-1
CACSMNTEAFF	TGTGCCTGTTCCATGAACACTGAAGCTTTCTTT	few	.	TRBV19	TRBJ1-1
CASSSPPSGAYEQYF	TGTGCCAGCAGCTCCCCCCCGAGCGGGGCCTACGAGCAGTACTTC	.	TRBD2	TRBV11-2	TRBJ2-7
CATSREAGDPSGANVLTF	TGTGCCACCAGCAGAGAGGCAGGGGACCCCTCTGGGGCCAACGTCCTGACTTTC	few	.	TRBV15	TRBJ2-6